This record covers a single T cell receptor (beta chain). The sample comes from a study of blood T cell repertoires in COVID-19. CDR3 length: 16 residues. V shed 2 bases, J shed 9 bases, and the junction held 9 bases outside the gene matches. The V gene's germline CDR1 is SNHLY and CDR2 FYNNEI. Produced via immunoSEQ multiplex PCR; TCRdb's table is partial and in-frame only. The data hold around 200,000 clones, with 75% to 90% observed a single time. What was sequenced was PBMCs or T cells enriched from blood (not recorded which). This clonotype was obtained from a young woman who had been exposed to COVID-19. J is TRBJ1-6 and V is TRBV2; 8 bases agree with TRBD1. As DNA, the CDR3 is TGTGCCAGCAGTGAACCCGCCGGGCAGGGGGCTTCACCCCTCCACTTT. This codes for CASSEPAGQGASPLHF.